There are a few counts of the clone carrying this TCR beta chain. This sample is drawn from a study of blood T cell repertoires in COVID-19. Study-level information: Samples taken during acute and convalescent COVID-19 were collected in the United States, Italy and Spain. Nucleic acid was either cDNA or gDNA, and it came from T cells, B-cell-depleted T cells, or PBMCs.

CDR1 and CDR2 (germline): LGHNA, YNFKEQ. Unmatched junction bases numbered 6, after V lost 1 base and J lost 2 bases. CDR3 length: 17 residues. Per the authors' pipeline: Amplification with reference gene primers provided the estimates of nucleated cell counts. Data came from immunoSEQ multiplex PCR; TCRdb stores just in-frame clones and leaves some out. The D gene and trimming were derived from the DNA, and the V and J assignments and clone size from that table. This table has about 260,000 clones, about 86% appearing once. Sequences were obtained from peripheral blood. The chain combines TRBV4-2 with TRBJ2-3; TRBD2 matches at 10 bases. This TCR was recovered from a man in his thirties or forties with active or convalescent COVID-19. CDR3 loop: CASSQGRSGGPTDTQYF. The CDR3 DNA sequence: TGTGCCAGCAGCCAAGGTCGTAGCGGGGGGCCCACAGATACGCAGTATTTT.